These 27 T cell receptor beta chains were all obtained from the same sample, sequenced in a study of human T cells and chemical hapten exposure. Whole blood, unfractionated, served as the material for total RNA extraction. TCRdb analysed the 5' RACE reads with MiXCR anew, one entry per CDR3 protein. The sample lists tens of thousands of distinct CDR3 sequences, more than 7.5% seen once, with under 3% in the top ten. The origin of the receptors is a male donor in good health.

In its sample, this clonotype was seen a few times. The chain combines TRBV12-3 or TRBV12-4 with TRBJ1-5; TRBD1 matches at 7 bases. J was trimmed by 7 bases and V by 8 bases; bases with no gene match: 14. The CDR3 runs to 15 residues. The CDR3 sequence is CASSSQGVLGQPQHF. The CDR3 DNA follows: TGTGCCAGCTCTTCTCAGGGGGTCCTCGGACAGCCCCAGCATTTT.

The chain links TRBV20-1 to TRBJ2-3; 10 bases line up with TRBD1. The germline V gene has CDR1 DFQATT and CDR2 SNEGSKA (reference sequence). V shed 2 bases, J shed 4 bases, and the junction held 6 bases outside the gene matches. The CDR3 is 15 residues long. For the CDR3, the DNA is TGCAGTGCTAGAAAACGGGACAGGGGTCCAGATACGCAGTATTTT. As protein: CSARKRDRGPDTQYF.

This clonotype was seen many times. The chain uses TRBV21-1 and TRBJ2-7. TRBV21-1 is flagged as a pseudogene. This CDR3 comprises 16 residues. The CDR3 spells CASSKVPFGRTYEQYF. The CDR3 DNA reads TGTGCCAGCAGCAAAGTTCCCTTCGGCAGGACCTACGAGCAGTACTTC.

In this sample, this clonotype turned up a few times. The V gene is TRBV10-2, the J gene TRBJ2-7; D perhaps matches TRBD1 (5 bases). The CDR3 runs to 15 residues. Germline CDR1 WSHSY, CDR2 SAAADI. The V gene lost 6 bases and the J gene lost 2 bases, with 17 bases spanning the gap. CDR3 sequence reads: CASSQAQGPPYEQYF. The CDR3 DNA reads TGCGCCAGCAGCCAAGCCCAGGGCCCCCCCTACGAGCAGTACTTC.

In its sample, this clonotype was seen many times. The chain carries TRBV7-2 and TRBJ1-1; unclear D gene. The CDR3 consists of 14 residues. The germline V gene encodes CDR1 SGHTA and CDR2 FQGNSA. Trimming took 0 bases from V and 3 from J, leaving 8 bases between them. The chain's CDR3 is CASSLAVFDTEAFF. The CDR3 DNA sequence: TGTGCCAGCAGCTTAGCGGTTTTCGACACTGAAGCTTTCTTT.

In this sample, this clonotype turned up many times. The chain employs TRBV6-1 and TRBJ2-7; 9 bases line up with TRBD2. V trimming: 7 bases; J trimming: 4 bases; junction bases outside the gene matches: 5. Germline V gene lookup returns CDR1 MNHNS and CDR2 SASEGT. CDR3 size: 13 residues. The CDR3 is CASKAGGPYEQYF. The CDR3 nucleotides read TGTGCCAGCAAGGCGGGGGGGCCTTACGAGCAGTACTTC.

In DNA, the CDR3 is TGCAGTGCTGCGAGGACTAGCGGGTCCAATGAGCAGTTCTTC. Residues: CSAARTSGSNEQFF. This rearrangement joins TRBV20-1 to TRBJ2-1; 11 bases match TRBD2. Per germline, CDR1 DFQATT and CDR2 SNEGSKA (reference sequence). The CDR3 consists of 14 residues. V lost 5 bases, J lost 6 bases, and 6 bases stayed unmatched.

This chain connects TRBV7-9 to TRBJ2-7, with 10 bases matching TRBD2. The junction had 14 bases not matched to a gene; V was cut back by 7 bases and J by 2 bases. The CDR3 extends over 17 amino acids. Germline lookup yields CDR1 SEHNR and CDR2 FQNEAQ (reference sequence). CDR3 loop: CASTPKLGTSETYEQYF. The CDR3 nucleotides are TGTGCCAGCACCCCCAAACTCGGGACTAGCGAAACCTACGAGCAGTACTTC. Full variable domain (rest looked up from reference TRBV7-9 and TRBJ2-7): DTGVSQNPRHKITKRGQNVTFRCDPISEHNRLYWYRQTLGQGPEFLTYFQNEAQLEKSRLLSDRFSAERPKGSFSTLEIQRTEQGDSAMYLCASTPKLGTSETYEQYFGPGTRLTVT.

The gene calls are TRBV5-4 and TRBJ1-2; 9 bases fit TRBD1. Looked up from germline, CDR1 is SGHNT and CDR2 is YYREEE (reference sequence). V shed 4 bases, J shed 8 bases, and the junction held 6 bases outside the gene matches. CDR3 size: 13 residues. The CDR3 reads CASSPGTGPGYTF. The CDR3 nucleotides read TGTGCCAGCAGCCCTGGGACAGGGCCCGGCTACACCTTC.

The chain joins TRBV5-1 to TRBJ1-4, with a tentative D call TRBD1 (5 bases). Looked up from germline, CDR1 is SGHRS and CDR2 is YFSETQ. The V gene lost 7 bases and the J gene lost 2 bases, with 18 bases spanning the gap. CDR3 length: 16 residues. CDR3 bases: TGCGCCAGCGCGAATAGGCAGGGCAGCACTAATGAAAAACTGTTTTTT. Protein: CASANRQGSTNEKLFF.

The chain joins TRBV7-3 to TRBJ1-4; a possible D gene is TRBD1 (5 bases). V lost 1 base and J lost 11, with 11 bases in between. Germline CDR1 reads SGHTA; CDR2 reads FQGTGA. The CDR3 consists of 13 residues. For the CDR3, the DNA is TGTGCCAGCAGCTTAAGTCCAGGGCGGAAACTGTTTTTT. It translates to CASSLSPGRKLFF.

V usage is TRBV29-1 and J usage is TRBJ1-3; D ambiguous. CDR3 length: 13 residues. The germline gives CDR1 SQVTM, CDR2 ANQGSEA. V lost 1 base to trimming and J lost 4 bases, with 8 bases between them. CDR3 nucleotides: TGCAGCGTTGAAGGGTCGGGCGGAAACACCATATATTTT. It specifies CSVEGSGGNTIYF.

This clonotype occurred many times. This chain uses TRBV20-1 with TRBJ1-1; TRBD1 matches 8 bases. J was trimmed by 5 bases and V by 1 base; bases with no gene match: 15. The CDR3 runs to 17 residues. The germline gives CDR1 DFQATT, CDR2 SNEGSKA (reference sequence). The CDR3 spells CSARGARTGTARTEAFF. The CDR3 bases are TGCAGTGCTAGAGGGGCGAGGACAGGGACGGCTAGGACTGAAGCTTTCTTT.

This clonotype was seen many times. The rearrangement joins TRBV3-1 to TRBJ2-3; 7 bases map to TRBD1. CDR1 is LGHDT and CDR2 is YNNKEL in the germline V gene (reference sequence). Germline trimming cut 2 bases from V and 0 bases from J; bases unmatched to any gene: 5. This CDR3 has 16 residues. CDR3 loop: CASSQRGQSSTDTQYF. Written as DNA, the CDR3 is TGTGCCAGCAGCCAACGGGGACAGTCGAGCACAGATACGCAGTATTTT.

This clonotype has only a few counts. This chain links TRBV7-2 with TRBJ1-2, with 9 bases that match TRBD1. The CDR3 length is 14 residues. Germline trimming cut 4 bases from V and 10 bases from J; bases unmatched to any gene: 10. Germline loops: CDR1 SGHTA, CDR2 FQGNSA. CDR3 region: CASSSTGGSNHYTF. Written as DNA, the CDR3 is TGTGCCAGCAGCTCGACAGGGGGGTCGAACCACTACACCTTC.

Ten or more counts support this clonotype. The CDR3 reads CASYQGDNEQFF. The CDR3 region has the DNA TGTGCCAGCTATCAAGGGGACAATGAGCAGTTCTTC. The chain combines TRBV2 with TRBJ2-1; maybe TRBD1 (5 bases). Germline V CDR1 and CDR2: SNHLY, FYNNEI. CDR3 length: 12 residues. The V and J ends lost 8 bases and 5 bases respectively, with 10 bases between them.

The rearrangement uses TRBV14 and TRBJ2-1, with D perhaps matching TRBD2 (6 bases). The germline CDR1 and CDR2 sequences are SGHDN and FVKESK. The CDR3 consists of 18 residues. V was pared by 0 bases and J by 0 bases, with 15 bases between. The CDR3 loop reads CASSQEGGWGSSYNEQFF. CDR3 coding DNA: TGTGCCAGCAGCCAAGAGGGGGGTTGGGGGAGCTCCTACAATGAGCAGTTCTTC.

The J gene is TRBJ1-6, the V gene TRBV12-3 or TRBV12-4, with 7 positions matching TRBD1. CDR3 length equals 13 residues. The V gene end was trimmed by 5 bases and the J gene end by 9 bases; junction bases not matched to a gene: 4. The CDR3 region is CASSRGQRSPLHF. Written as DNA, the CDR3 is TGTGCCAGCAGTAGGGGGCAGCGTTCACCCCTCCACTTT.

Ten or more counts support this clonotype. The J gene is TRBJ2-3, the V gene TRBV6-4; tentative D call: TRBD2 (5 bases). The ends were cut back, 4 bases at V and 5 bases at J, with 13 bases in the middle. Germline CDR1 MRHNA, CDR2 SNTAGT. The CDR3 is 14 amino acids. The CDR3 DNA reads TGTGCCAGCAGTGGGGAGAAGGCGGTAGATACGCAGTATTTT. Protein product: CASSGEKAVDTQYF.

This rearrangement joins TRBV12-3 or TRBV12-4 to TRBJ2-3, with 12 positions matching TRBD1. The CDR3 runs 14 residues. V dropped 6 bases and J dropped 7; count of bases not matched to a gene: 5. This CDR3 is CASSPGTGGHTQYF. The DNA of the CDR3 is TGTGCCAGCAGCCCCGGGACAGGGGGCCATACGCAGTATTTT.

In its sample, this clonotype was seen many times. V usage is TRBV12-3 or TRBV12-4 and J usage is TRBJ2-6, with unresolved D. V lost 5 bases and J 0 bases, leaving 8 bases between the germline ends. The CDR3 has 15 residues. In nucleotides, the CDR3 is TGTGCCAGCAGTCTTCCGAGCTCTGGGGCCAACGTCCTGACTTTC. The encoded protein is CASSLPSSGANVLTF.

This clonotype was recorded at least ten times. The V and J genes are TRBV11-2 and TRBJ1-2, with D unresolved. The CDR3 is 16 amino acids. Germline CDR1 is SGHAT and CDR2 is FQNNGV. V dropped 0 bases and J dropped 6 bases, with 17 bases sitting between them. The DNA of the CDR3 is TGTGCCAGCAGCTTAGATCGGTATAGCCACCGAGATGGCTACACCTTC. Its translation: CASSLDRYSHRDGYTF.

This clonotype has just a few counts. The J gene is TRBJ2-2, the V gene TRBV7-6; tentatively, D is TRBD2 (7 bases). The germline V gene has CDR1 SGHVS and CDR2 FNYEAQ. The CDR3 is made up of 16 amino acids. Trimming removed 4 bases at V and 1 base at J, with 13 bases between. Here the CDR3 reads CASSSRGGGNTGELFF. The CDR3 nucleotides read TGTGCCAGCAGCTCCCGCGGGGGCGGGAACACCGGGGAGCTGTTTTTT.

For this clonotype: This clone may be a read error of a much larger clone one base away. The chain uses TRBV7-9 and TRBJ2-1; D remains unclear. Per the germline V gene, CDR1 is SEHNR and CDR2 is FQNEAQ (reference sequence). The CDR3 sequence is 14 residues long. The CDR3 sequence: CARSSLESYNEQFF. CDR3 nucleotide sequence: TGTGCCAGGAGCTCCTTAGAAAGCTACAATGAGCAGTTCTTC.

This clonotype was found a few times. The chain links TRBV12-3 or TRBV12-4 to TRBJ2-2, with 8 bases aligning to TRBD2. The trim removed 2 bases at V and 0 bases at J, leaving 11 bases unmatched. The CDR3 contains 19 residues. Here the CDR3 reads CASSLFPGGQAANTGELFF. The CDR3 DNA is TGTGCCAGCAGTTTATTTCCGGGGGGGCAAGCCGCGAACACCGGGGAGCTGTTTTTT.

There are many counts of this clonotype. V is TRBV4-3 and J is TRBJ2-3; 9 bases agree with TRBD2. In germline, CDR1 is LGHNA, CDR2 YSLEER. This CDR3 spans 20 amino acids. The ends lost 4 bases at V and 0 bases at J; junction bases unmatched: 17. CDR3 sequence: CASSRTSPSGGRTSTDTQYF. In DNA form, the CDR3 reads TGCGCCAGCAGCCGGACCTCTCCCAGCGGGGGGCGAACTAGCACAGATACGCAGTATTTT.

This clonotype was counted a few times. In nucleotides, the CDR3 is TGCGCCAGCAGCCTGCGGGGGGGCCAAGAGACCCAGTACTTC. As protein: CASSLRGGQETQYF. The rearrangement uses TRBV5-1 and TRBJ2-5, with 9 bases identical to TRBD2. V dropped 4 bases and J dropped 1; count of bases not matched to a gene: 2. Germline lookup yields CDR1 SGHRS and CDR2 YFSETQ. The length of the CDR3 is 14 residues.